What follows describes a single T cell receptor (beta chain). Its antigen remains unidentified. The data belong to a study of beta chain features in type 1 diabetes. Study-wide results and limits: Within each of all four CD4+ subsets, Type 1 diabetes patients had TCRB CDR3s that were moderately but significantly shorter. The cDNA sequencing approach could over-represent high-TCR-expressing cells.

The sequenced template was cDNA made from the entire isolated RNA. The study sequenced naive, central memory and regulatory T cell samples to an average of around 3.5 million reads. Only in-frame clones appear in the TCRdb table, and some are missing; sequencing was by immunoSEQ multiplex PCR. This sample has about 700,000 clones, with roughly 13% found just once. Germline CDR1 SGHNT, CDR2 YYREEE (reference sequence). Trimming removed 4 bases from V and 7 bases from J, with 14 bases in between. CDR3 length equals 13 residues. The authors took one heparinised blood draw, averaging about 120 mL, from each donor.

The clonotype originates from a man aged 18 to 29 with type 1 diabetes. The rearrangement joins TRBV5-4 to TRBJ2-5, with D tentatively TRBD1 (6 bases). The specimen sequenced was naive CD4+ T cells from blood. CDR3 DNA sequence: TGTGCCAGCAGCCCACAGGGCGAGGTGACCCAGTACTTC. Its translation: CASSPQGEVTQYF. Supplemented by reference TRBV5-4 and TRBJ2-5, the full variable domain reads ETGVTQSPTHLIKTRGQQVTLRCSSQSGHNTVSWYQQALGQGPQFIFQYYREEENGRGNFPPRFSGLQFPNYSSELNVNALELDDSALYLCASSPQGEVTQYFGPGTRLLVL.